The entry below gives a single TCR beta chain sequence along with its context. Its specificity is unknown. Every bit of the isolated RNA underwent reverse transcription, so sequencing read expressed TCRB transcripts. Here immunoSEQ multiplex PCR was the method, and the copy in TCRdb shows in-frame clones only, minus some. Among around 340,000 clones listed, around 7.6% were seen once. This entry comes from a study of beta chain features in type 1 diabetes. Points from the study as a whole: A greater similarity of naive, central memory and Treg TCRB repertoires was seen among patients than among healthy donors. Within each of all four CD4+ subsets, Type 1 diabetes patients had TCRB CDR3s that were moderately but significantly shorter. TCRB rearrangement may or may not be influenced by HLA type; here this remained unresolved.

It was via CD45RO/CCR7/CD25/CD127/CD95/CD27 that CD4+ naive, central memory, regulatory and stem cell-like memory cells were sorted. Between the trimmed V and J ends, which lost 2 bases and 1 base, there was a span of 11 bases. CDR1 and CDR2 (germline): MNHEY, SVGAGI. The length of the CDR3 is 15 residues. This TCR was sampled from a woman aged 18-29 years in good health. The sample comprised central memory CD4+ T cells from blood. V and J are TRBV6-5 and TRBJ2-5, with no clear D. CDR3 nucleotides: TGTGCCAGCAGTTACAATAATGTGGGCCAAGAGACCCAGTACTTC. Its translation: CASSYNNVGQETQYF.